The 4 T cell receptor beta chains presented below share a single source sample, sequenced in a study of T cell repertoires in cytomegalovirus infection. What these receptors recognize is not known. One entry per CDR3 protein results from TCRdb running MiXCR on the reads. The profile shows around 570,000 distinct CDR3 sequences, 40% of them singletons. The sequencing used cultured PBMCs, collected from culture after CMV antigen stimulation. These receptors originate from a human donor in good health (CMV status not recorded). Some clones in this sample may be carry-over from other donors' samples.

The sample holds one count of this clonotype. The J gene is TRBJ2-2, the V gene TRBV5-4; D is uncertain. Per germline, CDR1 SGHNT and CDR2 YYREEE (reference sequence). V lost 4 bases and J 8 bases, leaving 12 bases between the germline ends. The CDR3 is made up of 13 amino acids. The CDR3 sequence is CASSPAPRGELFF. CDR3 coding DNA: TGTGCCAGCAGCCCCGCCCCAAGAGGGGAGCTGTTTTTT. The full variable domain, with the rest looked up from reference TRBV5-4 and TRBJ2-2, is ETGVTQSPTHLIKTRGQQVTLRCSSQSGHNTVSWYQQALGQGPQFIFQYYREEENGRGNFPPRFSGLQFPNYSSELNVNALELDDSALYLCASSPAPRGELFFGEGSRLTVL.

In regard to this clonotype: This clone may be a read error of a much larger clone one base away. The chain employs TRBV19 and TRBJ1-5; possibly TRBD1 for D (5 bases). There are 14 residues in the CDR3. Germline CDR1 is LNHDA and CDR2 is SQIVND (reference sequence). V gave up 3 bases and J gave up 6 bases, with 12 bases separating them. CDR3 coding DNA: TGTGCCAGTAGTATCTATGGGGGAGCTCAGCCCCAGCATTTT. Protein sequence: CASSIYGGAQPQHF. The full variable domain, with the rest looked up from reference TRBV19 and TRBJ1-5, is DGGITQSPKYLFRKEGQNVTLSCEQNLNHDAMYWYRQDPGQGLRLIYYSQIVNDFQKGDIAEGYSVSREKKESFPLTVTSAQKNPTAFYLCASSIYGGAQPQHFGDGTRLSIL.

This rearrangement joins TRBV28 to TRBJ2-3; 9 positions agree with TRBD2. The CDR3 totals 15 residues. Trimming took 5 bases from V and 4 from J; bases not matched to a gene: 7. Germline CDR1 MDHEN, CDR2 SYDVKM. The CDR3 sequence: CASSPAGGLADTQYF. CDR3 sequence (DNA): TGTGCCAGCAGTCCCGCGGGGGGGCTAGCAGATACGCAGTATTTT.

V is TRBV29-1 and J is TRBJ2-3; D possibly corresponds to TRBD2 (5 bases). V gave up 6 bases and J gave up 0 bases, with 22 bases separating them. The germline CDR1 and CDR2 sequences are SQVTM and ANQGSEA. The CDR3 extends over 17 amino acids. Here the CDR3 reads CSVIPQEGSESTDTQYF. As DNA, the CDR3 is TGCAGCGTGATCCCCCAGGAAGGTAGCGAGAGCACAGATACGCAGTATTTT.